Reported below is one TCR beta chain. This CDR3 fails to terminate in the conserved phenylalanine or tryptophan, so it likely reflects a read error. These data originate in a study of tumor and adjacent non-tumor tissue in lung cancer. The CDR3 runs to 16 residues. Germline assignment: CDR1 SGHAT and CDR2 FQNNGV. V shed 6 bases and J 5 bases; nucleotides not matched to a gene: 12. This sample's RNA came from whole unsorted tissue. More than 3 cm separated this lung sample from the edge of the tumor. Chemotherapy-naive patients with new lung cancer underwent thoracic surgery in China, August–November 2014. The library came from three nested PCR rounds adapted from ARM-PCR protocols. TCRdb re-called the multiplex PCR reads through MiXCR, storing one row per CDR3 protein. The repertoire holds 70,000 to 90,000 distinct CDR3 sequences, with around 70% as singletons.

The source of this sequence is a woman aged 45 to 65 with non-small cell lung cancer. Input material: distant non-tumor lung tissue. The chain joins TRBV11-2 to TRBJ2-1; 8 bases match TRBD2. This CDR3 is CASSRMILAVDNEQFL. CDR3 nucleotides: TGTGCCAGCAGTCGGATGATACTAGCGGTGGACAATGAGCAGTTCTTA.